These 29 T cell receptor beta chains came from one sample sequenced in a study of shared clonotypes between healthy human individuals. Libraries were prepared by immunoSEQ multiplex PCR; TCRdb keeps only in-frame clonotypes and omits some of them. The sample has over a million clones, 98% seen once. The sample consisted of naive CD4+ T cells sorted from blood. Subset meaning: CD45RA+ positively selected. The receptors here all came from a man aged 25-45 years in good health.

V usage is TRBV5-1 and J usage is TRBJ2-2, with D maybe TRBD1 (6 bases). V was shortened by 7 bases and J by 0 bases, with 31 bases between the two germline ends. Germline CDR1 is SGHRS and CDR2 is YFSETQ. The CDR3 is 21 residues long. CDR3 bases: TGCGCCAGCGCCCCATTCACCTCGGTCGACAGGCGCTCTGCGAACACCGGGGAGCTGTTTTTT. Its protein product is CASAPFTSVDRRSANTGELFF.

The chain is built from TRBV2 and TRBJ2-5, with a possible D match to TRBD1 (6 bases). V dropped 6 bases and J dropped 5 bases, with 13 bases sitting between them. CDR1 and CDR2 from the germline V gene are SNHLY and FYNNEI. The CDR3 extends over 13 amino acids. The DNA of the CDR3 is TGTGCCAGCAGCCGCCAGGGGTGGGAGACCCAGTACTTC. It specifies CASSRQGWETQYF.

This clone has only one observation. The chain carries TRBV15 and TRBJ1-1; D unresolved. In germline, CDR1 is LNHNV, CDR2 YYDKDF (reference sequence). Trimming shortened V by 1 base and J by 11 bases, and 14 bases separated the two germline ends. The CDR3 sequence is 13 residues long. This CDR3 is CATSRVGRREAFF. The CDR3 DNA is TGTGCCACCAGCAGAGTTGGGCGCCGAGAGGCTTTCTTT.

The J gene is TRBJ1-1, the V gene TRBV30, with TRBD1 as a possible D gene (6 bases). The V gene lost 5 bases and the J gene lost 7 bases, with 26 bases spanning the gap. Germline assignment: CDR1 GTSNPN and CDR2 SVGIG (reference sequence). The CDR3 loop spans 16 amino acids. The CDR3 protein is CAWGNWDTLNAVEAFF. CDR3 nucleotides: TGTGCCTGGGGAAACTGGGACACACTGAACGCGGTTGAAGCTTTCTTT.

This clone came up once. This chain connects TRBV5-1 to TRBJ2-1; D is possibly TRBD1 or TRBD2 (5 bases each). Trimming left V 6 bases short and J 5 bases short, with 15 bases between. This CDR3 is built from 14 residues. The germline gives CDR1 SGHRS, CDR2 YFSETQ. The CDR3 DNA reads TGCGCCAGCAAAACCTCGGGGCGCAACAATGAGCAGTTCTTC. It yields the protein CASKTSGRNNEQFF.

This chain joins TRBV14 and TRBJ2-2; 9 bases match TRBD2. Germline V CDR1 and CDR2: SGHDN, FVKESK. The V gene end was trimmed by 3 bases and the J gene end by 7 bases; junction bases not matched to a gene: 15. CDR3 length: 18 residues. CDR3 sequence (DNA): TGTGCCAGCAGCCAGAGTCTTTTAGCGGGAGCTTCAAGCGGGGAGCTGTTTTTT. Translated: CASSQSLLAGASSGELFF.

CDR3 protein: CASSPRNGPTYEQYF. CDR3 sequence (DNA): TGTGCCAGCTCACCTCGTAATGGGCCGACCTACGAGCAGTACTTC. The chain is built from TRBV18 and TRBJ2-7; no reliable D call. Germline CDR1 KGHSH, CDR2 LQKENI. The CDR3 extends over 15 amino acids. The V end lost 3 bases, the J end lost 2 bases, and 14 bases lay between the germline ends.

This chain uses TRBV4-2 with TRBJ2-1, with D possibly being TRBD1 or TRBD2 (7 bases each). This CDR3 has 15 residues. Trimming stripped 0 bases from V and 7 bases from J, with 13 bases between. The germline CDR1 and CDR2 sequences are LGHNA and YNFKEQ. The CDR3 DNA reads TGTGCCAGCAGCCAAGATGGCCAGGGGGGGAATGAGCAGTTCTTC. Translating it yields CASSQDGQGGNEQFF.

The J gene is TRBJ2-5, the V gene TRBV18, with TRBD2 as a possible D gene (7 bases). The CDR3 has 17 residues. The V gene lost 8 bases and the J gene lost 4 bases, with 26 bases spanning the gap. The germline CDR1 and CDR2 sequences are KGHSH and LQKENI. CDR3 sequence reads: CASATIGGGGWPETQYF. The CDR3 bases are TGTGCCAGCGCGACCATAGGCGGGGGCGGATGGCCAGAGACCCAGTACTTC.

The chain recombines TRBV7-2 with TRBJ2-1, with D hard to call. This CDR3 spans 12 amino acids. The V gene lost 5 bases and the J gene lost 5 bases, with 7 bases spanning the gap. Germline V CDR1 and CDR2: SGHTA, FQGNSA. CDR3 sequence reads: CASSLTNNEQFF. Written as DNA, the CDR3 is TGTGCCAGCAGCCTAACAAACAATGAGCAGTTCTTC.

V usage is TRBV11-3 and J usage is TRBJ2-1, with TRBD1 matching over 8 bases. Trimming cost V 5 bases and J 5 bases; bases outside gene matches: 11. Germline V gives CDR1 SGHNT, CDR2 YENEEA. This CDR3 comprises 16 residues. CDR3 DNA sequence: TGTGCCAGCAGCCTAGGGACCGGGACAGGACACAATGAGCAGTTCTTC. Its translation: CASSLGTGTGHNEQFF.

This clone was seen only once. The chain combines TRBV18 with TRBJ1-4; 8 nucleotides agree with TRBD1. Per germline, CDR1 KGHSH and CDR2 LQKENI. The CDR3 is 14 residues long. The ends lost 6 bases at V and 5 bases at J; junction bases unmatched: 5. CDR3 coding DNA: TGTGCCAGCTCGGCCGGGACAGGCAATGAAAAACTGTTTTTT. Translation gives CASSAGTGNEKLFF.

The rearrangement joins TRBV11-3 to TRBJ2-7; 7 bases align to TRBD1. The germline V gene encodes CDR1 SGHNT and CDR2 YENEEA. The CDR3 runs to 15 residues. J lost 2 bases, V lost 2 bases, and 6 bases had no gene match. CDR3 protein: CASSLSSGGTYEQYF. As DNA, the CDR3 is TGTGCCAGCAGCTTATCGTCAGGGGGAACCTACGAGCAGTACTTC.

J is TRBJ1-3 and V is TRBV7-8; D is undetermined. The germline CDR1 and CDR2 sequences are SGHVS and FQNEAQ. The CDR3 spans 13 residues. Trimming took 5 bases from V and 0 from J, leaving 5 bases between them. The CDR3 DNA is TGTGCCAGCAGCGTCCTCTCTGGAAACACCATATATTTT. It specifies CASSVLSGNTIYF.

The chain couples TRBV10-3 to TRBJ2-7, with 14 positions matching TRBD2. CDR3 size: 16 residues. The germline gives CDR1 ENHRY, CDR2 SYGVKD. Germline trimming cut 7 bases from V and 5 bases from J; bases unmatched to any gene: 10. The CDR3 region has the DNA TGTGCCATCACCGACGGGACTAGCGGGAGAGTCAACGAGCAGTACTTC. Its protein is CAITDGTSGRVNEQYF.

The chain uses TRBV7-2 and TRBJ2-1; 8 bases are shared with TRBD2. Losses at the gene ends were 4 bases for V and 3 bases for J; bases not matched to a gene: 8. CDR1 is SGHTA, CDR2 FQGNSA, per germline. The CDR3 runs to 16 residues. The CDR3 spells CASSSSGTRRYNEQFF. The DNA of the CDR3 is TGTGCCAGCAGCTCCTCCGGGACTAGGCGCTACAATGAGCAGTTCTTC.

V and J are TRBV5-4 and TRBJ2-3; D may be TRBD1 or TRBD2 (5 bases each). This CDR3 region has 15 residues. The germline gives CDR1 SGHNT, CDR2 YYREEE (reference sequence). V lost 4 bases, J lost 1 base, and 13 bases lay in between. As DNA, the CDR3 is TGTGCCAGCAGCCCGCTGAGAGGGGGCACAGATACGCAGTATTTT. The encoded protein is CASSPLRGGTDTQYF.

The CDR3: CASSPHGRGLGEKLFF. The CDR3 coding sequence is TGTGCCAGCAGCCCCCATGGTCGTGGGTTAGGTGAAAAACTGTTTTTT. The chain is built from TRBV28 and TRBJ1-4; the D is unclear. Germline CDR1 and CDR2: MDHEN and SYDVKM. Trimming removed 6 bases at V and 7 bases at J, with 21 bases between. This CDR3 has 16 residues.

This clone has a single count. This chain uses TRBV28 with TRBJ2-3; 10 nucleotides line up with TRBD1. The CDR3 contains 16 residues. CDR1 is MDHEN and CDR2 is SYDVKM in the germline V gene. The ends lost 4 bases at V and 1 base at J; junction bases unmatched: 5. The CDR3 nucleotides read TGTGCCAGCAGTTACGAGGGGACAGGGGGCACAGATACGCAGTATTTT. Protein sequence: CASSYEGTGGTDTQYF.

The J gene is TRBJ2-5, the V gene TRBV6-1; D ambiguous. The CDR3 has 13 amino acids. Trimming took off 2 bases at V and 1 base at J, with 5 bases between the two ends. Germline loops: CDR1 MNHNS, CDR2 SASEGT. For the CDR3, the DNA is TGTGCCAGCAGTGAACACACCCAAGAGACCCAGTACTTC. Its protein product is CASSEHTQETQYF.

DNA of the CDR3: TGCGCCAGCAGCTTGGACAGGGGGCGGGACGAGCAGTACTTC. Its protein product is CASSLDRGRDEQYF. The V call is TRBV5-1, the J call TRBJ2-7; 9 bases align to TRBD1. This CDR3 contains 14 residues. The germline V gene encodes CDR1 SGHRS and CDR2 YFSETQ. V lost 0 bases to trimming and J lost 5 bases; unmatched junction nucleotides: 3.

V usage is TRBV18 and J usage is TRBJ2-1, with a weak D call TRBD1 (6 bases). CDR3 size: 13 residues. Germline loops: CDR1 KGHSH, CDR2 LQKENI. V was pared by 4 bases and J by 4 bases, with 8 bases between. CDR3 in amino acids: CASSLGQYNEQFF. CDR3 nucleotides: TGTGCCAGCTCACTAGGACAGTACAATGAGCAGTTCTTC.

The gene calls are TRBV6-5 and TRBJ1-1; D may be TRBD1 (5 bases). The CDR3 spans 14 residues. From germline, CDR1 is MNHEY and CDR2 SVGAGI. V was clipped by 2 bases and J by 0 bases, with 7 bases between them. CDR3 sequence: CASSYDRLNTEAFF. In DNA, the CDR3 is TGTGCCAGCAGTTACGACAGATTGAACACTGAAGCTTTCTTT.

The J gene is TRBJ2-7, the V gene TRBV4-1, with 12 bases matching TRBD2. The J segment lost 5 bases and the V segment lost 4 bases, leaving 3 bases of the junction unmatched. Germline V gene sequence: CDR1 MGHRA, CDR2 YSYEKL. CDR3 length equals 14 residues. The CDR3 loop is CASSRASGRDEQYF. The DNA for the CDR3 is TGCGCCAGCAGCCGAGCTAGCGGGAGGGACGAGCAGTACTTC.

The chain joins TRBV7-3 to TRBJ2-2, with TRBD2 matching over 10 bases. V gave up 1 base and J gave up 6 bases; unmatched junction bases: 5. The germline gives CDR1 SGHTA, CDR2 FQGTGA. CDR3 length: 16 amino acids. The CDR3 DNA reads TGTGCCAGCAGCTTAAGGCTAGCGGGAGCGGCCGGGGAGCTGTTTTTT. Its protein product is CASSLRLAGAAGELFF.

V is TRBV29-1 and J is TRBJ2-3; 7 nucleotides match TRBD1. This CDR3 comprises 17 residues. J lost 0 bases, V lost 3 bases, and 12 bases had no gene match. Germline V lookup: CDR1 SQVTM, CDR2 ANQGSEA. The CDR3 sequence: CSVDAGLQGSSTDTQYF. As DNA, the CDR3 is TGCAGCGTTGATGCAGGCCTACAGGGGTCTAGCACAGATACGCAGTATTTT.

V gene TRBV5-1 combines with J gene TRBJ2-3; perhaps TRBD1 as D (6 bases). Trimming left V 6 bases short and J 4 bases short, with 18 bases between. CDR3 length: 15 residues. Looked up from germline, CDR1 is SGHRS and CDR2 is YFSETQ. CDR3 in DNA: TGCGCCAGCATCTCAGGGGCCGGCGCTTCAGATACGCAGTATTTT. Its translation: CASISGAGASDTQYF.

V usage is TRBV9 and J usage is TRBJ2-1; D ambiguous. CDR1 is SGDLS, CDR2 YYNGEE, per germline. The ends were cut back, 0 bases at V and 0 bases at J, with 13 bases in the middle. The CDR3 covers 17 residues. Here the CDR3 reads CASSVAVSPTSYNEQFF. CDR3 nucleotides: TGTGCCAGCAGCGTAGCGGTAAGCCCAACCTCCTACAATGAGCAGTTCTTC.

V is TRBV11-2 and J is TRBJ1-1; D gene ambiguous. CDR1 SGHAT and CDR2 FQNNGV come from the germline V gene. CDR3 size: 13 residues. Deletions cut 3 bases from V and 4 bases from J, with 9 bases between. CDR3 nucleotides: TGTGCCAGCAGCTTGGGATTAGGCACTGAAGCTTTCTTT. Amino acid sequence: CASSLGLGTEAFF. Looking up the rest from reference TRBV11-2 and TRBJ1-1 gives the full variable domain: EAGVAQSPRYKIIEKRQSVAFWCNPISGHATLYWYQQILGQGPKLLIQFQNNGVVDDSQLPKDRFSAERLKGVDSTLKIQPAKLEDSAVYLCASSLGLGTEAFFGQGTRLTVV.